These 2 T cell receptor beta chains were all obtained from the same sample, sequenced in a study of blood T cell repertoires in COVID-19. Data came from immunoSEQ multiplex PCR; TCRdb stores just in-frame clones and leaves some out. The sample has roughly 150,000 clones, around 84% seen once. The sequenced sample consisted of peripheral blood. These receptors came from a woman aged 45-65 years with acute or convalescent COVID-19.

V is TRBV7-9 and J is TRBJ2-7; TRBD2 matches 8 bases. Germline values: CDR1 SEHNR, CDR2 FQNEAQ (reference sequence). This CDR3 contains 16 residues. V was pared by 4 bases and J by 1 base, with 9 bases of the junction left unmatched. The CDR3 region is CASSSRELADSYEQYF. The CDR3 bases are TGTGCCAGCAGCTCCCGCGAACTAGCGGATTCCTACGAGCAGTACTTC.

V usage is TRBV3-1 (or the pseudogene TRBV3-2) and J usage is TRBJ2-7; D is perhaps TRBD2 (6 bases). V lost 4 bases to trimming and J lost 0 bases, with 13 bases between them. This CDR3 is built from 15 residues. Germline V gene lookup returns CDR1 LGHDT and CDR2 YNNKEL (reference sequence). In nucleotides, the CDR3 is TGTGCCAGCAGCCCATCCGGGACTGACTCCTACGAGCAGTACTTC. As protein: CASSPSGTDSYEQYF.